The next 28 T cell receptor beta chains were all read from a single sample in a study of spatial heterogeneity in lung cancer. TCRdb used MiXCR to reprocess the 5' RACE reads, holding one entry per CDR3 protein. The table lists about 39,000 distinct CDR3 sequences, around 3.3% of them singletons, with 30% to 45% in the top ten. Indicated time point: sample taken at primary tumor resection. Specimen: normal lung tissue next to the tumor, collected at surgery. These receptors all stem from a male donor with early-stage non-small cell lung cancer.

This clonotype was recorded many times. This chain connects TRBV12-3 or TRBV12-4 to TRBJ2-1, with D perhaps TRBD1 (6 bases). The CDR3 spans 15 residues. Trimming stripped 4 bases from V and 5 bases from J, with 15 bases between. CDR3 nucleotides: TGTGCCAGCAGTTCATACGCGGACAGAGACAATGAGCAGTTCTTC. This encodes CASSSYADRDNEQFF.

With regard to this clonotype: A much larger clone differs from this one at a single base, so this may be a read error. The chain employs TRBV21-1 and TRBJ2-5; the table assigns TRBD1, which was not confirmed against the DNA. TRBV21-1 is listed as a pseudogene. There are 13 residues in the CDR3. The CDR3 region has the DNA TGTGCCAGCACAGAGAGGGGAAGAGAGACCCAGTACTTC. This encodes CASTERGRETQYF.

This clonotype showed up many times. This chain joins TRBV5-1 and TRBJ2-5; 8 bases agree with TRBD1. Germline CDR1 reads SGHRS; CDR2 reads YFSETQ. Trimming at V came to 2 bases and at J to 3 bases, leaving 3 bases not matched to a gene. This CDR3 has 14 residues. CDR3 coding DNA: TGCGCCAGCAGCTTCGGACAGGGTGAAGAGACCCAGTACTTC. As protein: CASSFGQGEETQYF.

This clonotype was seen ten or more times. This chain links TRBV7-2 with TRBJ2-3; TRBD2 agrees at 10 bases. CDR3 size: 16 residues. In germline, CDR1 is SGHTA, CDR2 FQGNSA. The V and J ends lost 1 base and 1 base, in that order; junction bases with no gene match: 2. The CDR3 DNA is TGTGCCAGCAGCTTAGGCCTAGCGGGGGGCACAGATACGCAGTATTTT. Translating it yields CASSLGLAGGTDTQYF. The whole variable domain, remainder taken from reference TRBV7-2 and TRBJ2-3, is GAGVSQSPSNKVTEKGKDVELRCDPISGHTALYWYRQSLGQGLEFLIYFQGNSAPDKSGLPSDRFSAERTGGSVSTLTIQRTQQEDSAVYLCASSLGLAGGTDTQYFGPGTRLTVL.

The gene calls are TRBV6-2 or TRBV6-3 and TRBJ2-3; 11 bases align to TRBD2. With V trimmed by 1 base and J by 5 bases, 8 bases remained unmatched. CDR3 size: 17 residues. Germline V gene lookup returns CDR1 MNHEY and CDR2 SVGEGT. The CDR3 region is CASSYFPLAGGRDTQYF. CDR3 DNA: TGTGCCAGCAGTTACTTTCCTCTAGCGGGAGGTCGAGATACGCAGTATTTT.

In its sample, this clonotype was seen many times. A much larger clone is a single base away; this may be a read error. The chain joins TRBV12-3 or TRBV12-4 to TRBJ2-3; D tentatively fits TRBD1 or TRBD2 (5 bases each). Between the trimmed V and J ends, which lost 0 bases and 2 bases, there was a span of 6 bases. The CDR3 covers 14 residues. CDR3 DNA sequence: TGTGCCAGCAGTTTAGCGGGGGACACAGATACGCAGTATTTT. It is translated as CASSLAGDTDTQYF.

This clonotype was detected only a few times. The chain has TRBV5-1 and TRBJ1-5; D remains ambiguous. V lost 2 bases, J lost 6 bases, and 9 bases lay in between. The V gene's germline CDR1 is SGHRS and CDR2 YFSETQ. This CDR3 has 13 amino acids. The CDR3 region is CASSFEGGQPQHF. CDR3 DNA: TGCGCCAGCAGCTTCGAGGGAGGTCAGCCCCAGCATTTT.

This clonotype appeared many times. The CDR3 DNA sequence: TGTGCCAGCACCCCCGGGACATACGGGGCCAACGTCCTGACTTTC. It encodes CASTPGTYGANVLTF. The chain links TRBV28 to TRBJ2-6; the D gene is possibly TRBD1 (6 bases). V gave up 7 bases and J gave up 4 bases, with 14 bases separating them. CDR1 and CDR2 from the germline V gene are MDHEN and SYDVKM. The CDR3 sequence is 15 residues long.

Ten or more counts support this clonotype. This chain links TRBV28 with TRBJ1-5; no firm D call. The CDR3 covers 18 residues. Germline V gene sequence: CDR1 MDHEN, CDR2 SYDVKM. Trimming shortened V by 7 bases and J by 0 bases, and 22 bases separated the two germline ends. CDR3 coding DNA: TGTGCCAGCACTATCCCTCGACGGGGTAGTGGTAGCAATCAGCCCCAGCATTTT. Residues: CASTIPRRGSGSNQPQHF.

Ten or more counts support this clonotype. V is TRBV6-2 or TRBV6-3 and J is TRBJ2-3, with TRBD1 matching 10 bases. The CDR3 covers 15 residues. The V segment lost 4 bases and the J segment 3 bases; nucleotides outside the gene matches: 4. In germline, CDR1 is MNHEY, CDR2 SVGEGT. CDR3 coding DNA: TGTGCCAGCAGTTTACCGGGACAGGGGACAGATACGCAGTATTTT. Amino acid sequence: CASSLPGQGTDTQYF.

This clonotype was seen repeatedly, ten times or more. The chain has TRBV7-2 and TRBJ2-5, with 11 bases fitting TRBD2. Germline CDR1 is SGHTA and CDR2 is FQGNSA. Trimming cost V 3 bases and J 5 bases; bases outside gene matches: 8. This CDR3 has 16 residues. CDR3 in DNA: TGTGCCAGCAGCTTTAGCGGGGGGGCATCACTGGAGACCCAGTACTTC. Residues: CASSFSGGASLETQYF.

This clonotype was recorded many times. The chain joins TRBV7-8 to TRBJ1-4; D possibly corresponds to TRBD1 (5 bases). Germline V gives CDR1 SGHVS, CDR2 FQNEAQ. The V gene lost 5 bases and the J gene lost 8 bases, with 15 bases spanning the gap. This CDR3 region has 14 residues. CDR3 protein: CASSPNWGGEKLFF. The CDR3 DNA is TGTGCCAGCAGCCCCAATTGGGGCGGCGAAAAACTGTTTTTT.

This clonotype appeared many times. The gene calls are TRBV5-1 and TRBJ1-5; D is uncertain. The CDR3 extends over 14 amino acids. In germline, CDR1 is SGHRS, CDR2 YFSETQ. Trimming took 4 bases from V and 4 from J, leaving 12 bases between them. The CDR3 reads CASSPDPANQPQHF. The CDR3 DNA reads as TGCGCCAGCAGCCCCGATCCGGCGAATCAGCCCCAGCATTTT.

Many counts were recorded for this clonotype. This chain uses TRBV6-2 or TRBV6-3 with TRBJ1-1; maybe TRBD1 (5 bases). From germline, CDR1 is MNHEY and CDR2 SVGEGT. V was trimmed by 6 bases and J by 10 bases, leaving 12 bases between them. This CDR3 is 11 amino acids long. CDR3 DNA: TGTGCCAGCAGGGAAAGGGGCCGAGCTTTCTTT. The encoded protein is CASRERGRAFF.

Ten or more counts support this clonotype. The CDR3 here is CATSLGLNTDTQYF. The CDR3 DNA sequence: TGTGCCACCTCATTGGGACTAAACACAGATACGCAGTATTTT. This chain connects TRBV2 to TRBJ2-3, with 7 bases that match TRBD2. The V segment lost 10 bases and the J segment 2 bases; nucleotides outside the gene matches: 9. Germline lookup yields CDR1 SNHLY and CDR2 FYNNEI. The CDR3 runs to 14 residues.

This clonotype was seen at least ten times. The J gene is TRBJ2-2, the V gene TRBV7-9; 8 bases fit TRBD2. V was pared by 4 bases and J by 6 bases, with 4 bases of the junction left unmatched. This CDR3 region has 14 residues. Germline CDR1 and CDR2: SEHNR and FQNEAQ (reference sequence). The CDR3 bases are TGTGCCAGCAGCTCCGGGACTAGTCCCGGGGAGCTGTTTTTT. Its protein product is CASSSGTSPGELFF.

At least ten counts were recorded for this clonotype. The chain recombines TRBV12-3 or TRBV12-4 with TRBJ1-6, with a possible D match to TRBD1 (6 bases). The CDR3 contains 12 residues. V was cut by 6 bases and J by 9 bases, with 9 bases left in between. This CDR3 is CASRAGVSPLHF. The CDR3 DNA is TGTGCCAGCAGGGCAGGGGTTTCACCCCTCCACTTT.

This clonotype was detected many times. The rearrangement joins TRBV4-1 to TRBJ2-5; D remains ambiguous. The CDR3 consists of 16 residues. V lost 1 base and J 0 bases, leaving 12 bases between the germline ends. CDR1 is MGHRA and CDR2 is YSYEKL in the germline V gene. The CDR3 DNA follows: TGCGCCAGCAGCCAAGTTGCACAAACAGACCAAGAGACCCAGTACTTC. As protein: CASSQVAQTDQETQYF.

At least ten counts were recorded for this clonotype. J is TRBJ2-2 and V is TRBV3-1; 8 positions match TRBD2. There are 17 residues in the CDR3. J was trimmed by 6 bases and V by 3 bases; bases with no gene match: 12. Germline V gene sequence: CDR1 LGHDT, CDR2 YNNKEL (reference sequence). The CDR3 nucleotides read TGTGCCAGCAGCCAGGGCTCCGGGACTAGGGGTTCCGGGGAGCTGTTTTTT. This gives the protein CASSQGSGTRGSGELFF.

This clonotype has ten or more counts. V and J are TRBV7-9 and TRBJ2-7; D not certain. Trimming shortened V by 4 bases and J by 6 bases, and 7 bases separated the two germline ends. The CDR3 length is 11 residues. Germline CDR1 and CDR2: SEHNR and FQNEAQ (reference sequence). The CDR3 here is CASSSLFEQYF. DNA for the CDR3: TGTGCCAGCAGCTCCCTATTCGAGCAGTACTTC.

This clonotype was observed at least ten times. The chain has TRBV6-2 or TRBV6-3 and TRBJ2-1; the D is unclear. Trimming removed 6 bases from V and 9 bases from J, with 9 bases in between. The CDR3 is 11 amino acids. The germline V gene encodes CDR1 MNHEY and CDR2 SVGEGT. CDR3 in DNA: TGTGCCAGCAGCCCCCGCGGTGAGCAGTTCTTC. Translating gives CASSPRGEQFF.

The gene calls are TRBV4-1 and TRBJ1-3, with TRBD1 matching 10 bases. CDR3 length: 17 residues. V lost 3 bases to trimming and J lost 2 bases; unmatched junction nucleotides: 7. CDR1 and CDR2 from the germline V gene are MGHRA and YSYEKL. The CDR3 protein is CASSHNPGQGTGNTIYF. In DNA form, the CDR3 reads TGCGCCAGCAGCCATAATCCGGGACAGGGGACTGGAAACACCATATATTTT.

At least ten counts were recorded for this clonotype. CDR3 amino acids: CASSLDPRGVATDTQYF. Here the CDR3 DNA reads TGTGCCAGCAGCTTAGACCCAAGAGGGGTTGCCACAGATACGCAGTATTTT. The chain has TRBV11-2 and TRBJ2-3; D is perhaps TRBD1 or TRBD2 (5 bases each). The CDR3 sequence is 17 residues long. V shed 0 bases and J shed 2 bases, with 15 bases lying between them. Germline V CDR1 and CDR2: SGHAT, FQNNGV. Complete variable domain (other parts from reference TRBV11-2 and TRBJ2-3): EAGVAQSPRYKIIEKRQSVAFWCNPISGHATLYWYQQILGQGPKLLIQFQNNGVVDDSQLPKDRFSAERLKGVDSTLKIQPAKLEDSAVYLCASSLDPRGVATDTQYFGPGTRLTVL.

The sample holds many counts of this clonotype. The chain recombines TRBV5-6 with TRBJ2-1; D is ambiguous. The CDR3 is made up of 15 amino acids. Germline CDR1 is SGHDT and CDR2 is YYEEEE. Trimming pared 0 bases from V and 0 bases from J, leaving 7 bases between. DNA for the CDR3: TGTGCCAGCAGCTTGGCGGCTAGCTCCTACAATGAGCAGTTCTTC. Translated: CASSLAASSYNEQFF.

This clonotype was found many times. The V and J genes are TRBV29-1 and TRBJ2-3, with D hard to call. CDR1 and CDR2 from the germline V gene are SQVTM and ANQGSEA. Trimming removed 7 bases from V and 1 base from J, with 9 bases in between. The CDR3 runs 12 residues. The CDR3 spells CSAPSGTDTQYF. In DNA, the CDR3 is TGCAGCGCTCCGAGCGGCACAGATACGCAGTATTTT.

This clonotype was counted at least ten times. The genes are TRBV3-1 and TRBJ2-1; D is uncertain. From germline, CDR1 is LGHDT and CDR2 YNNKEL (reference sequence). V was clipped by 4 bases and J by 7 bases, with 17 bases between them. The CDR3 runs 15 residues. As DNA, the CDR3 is TGTGCCAGCAGCCTTATGGTTGGGGATTTAAATGAGCAGTTCTTC. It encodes CASSLMVGDLNEQFF.

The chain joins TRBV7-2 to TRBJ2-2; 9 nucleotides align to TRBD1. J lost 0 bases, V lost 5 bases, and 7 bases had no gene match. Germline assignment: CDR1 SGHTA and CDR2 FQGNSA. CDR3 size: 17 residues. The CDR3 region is CASSLPGQGANTGELFF. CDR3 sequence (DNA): TGTGCCAGCAGCCTCCCGGGACAGGGCGCGAACACCGGGGAGCTGTTTTTT.

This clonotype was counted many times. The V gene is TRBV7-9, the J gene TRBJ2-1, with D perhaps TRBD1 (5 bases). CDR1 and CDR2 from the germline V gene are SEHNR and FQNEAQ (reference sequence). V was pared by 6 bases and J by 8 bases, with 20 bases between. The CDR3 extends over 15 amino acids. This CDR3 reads CASRVRRGEMDEQFF. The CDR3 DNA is TGTGCCAGCAGGGTCCGAAGGGGCGAGATGGATGAGCAGTTCTTC. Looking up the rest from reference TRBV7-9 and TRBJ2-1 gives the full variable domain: DTGVSQNPRHKITKRGQNVTFRCDPISEHNRLYWYRQTLGQGPEFLTYFQNEAQLEKSRLLSDRFSAERPKGSFSTLEIQRTEQGDSAMYLCASRVRRGEMDEQFFGPGTRLTVL.